These T cell receptor beta chains were read from a single sample in a study of blood T cells in healthy people across ages. TCRdb analysed the 5' RACE reads with MiXCR anew, one entry per CDR3 protein. The table shows under 700,000 distinct CDR3 sequences, with about 25% occurring only once. These same records also appear under a second study, on T cells of mothers and their children.

The sequenced sample consisted of blood. The source is a boy aged 10-17 years in good health. Both conserved end residues are part of each CDR3. Each record gives: V gene, D gene, J gene, clone size, CDR3 DNA, CDR3 protein. A D gene is named only where the DNA matches it firmly. Clone size appears in some rows only: once, few, many, or a class for an expanded clone.

TRBV5-1	TRBD1	TRBJ1-3	few	TGCGCCAGCAGCTTGGGACAGGGGGCTTCTGGAAACACCATATATTTT	CASSLGQGASGNTIYF
TRBV7-9	TRBD1	TRBJ1-1	few	TGTGCCAGCAGCCCATCGGGACAGGGGAACACTGAAGCTTTCTTT	CASSPSGQGNTEAFF
TRBV24-1	NA	TRBJ2-5	few	TGTGCCACCAGTGGCCCGGGCGGAGAGACCCAGTACTTC	CATSGPGGETQYF
TRBV25-1	NA	TRBJ2-7	many	TGTGCCAGCAGTGATGGGGCAACCTACGAGCAGTACTTC	CASSDGATYEQYF
TRBV27	NA	TRBJ2-7	NA	TGTGCCAGCAGTTTACTCTCGACAGGAAGCTCCTACGAGCAGTACTTC	CASSLLSTGSSYEQYF
TRBV7-2	TRBD1	TRBJ2-5	few	TGTGCCAGCAGCACCGACAGGGGGCAAGAGACCCAGTACTTC	CASSTDRGQETQYF
TRBV4-3	NA	TRBJ1-5	NA	TGCGCCAGCAGCCAAGCGGAGGGGCGAATTTCTTGGGGCGATAGCAATCAGCCCCAGCATTTT	CASSQAEGRISWGDSNQPQHF
TRBV28	NA	TRBJ2-1	NA	TGTGCCGGCAGCTTGACCATAAATGAGCAGTTCTTC	CAGSLTINEQFF
TRBV28	NA	TRBJ1-4	NA	TGTGCCAGCAGCCCAAGTGGTGGGGGGATGGAGGAAAAACTGTTTTTT	CASSPSGGGMEEKLFF
TRBV20-1	NA	TRBJ1-2	NA	TGCAGTGCTAGAGATCCTCGGGGATTCTATGGCTACACCTTC	CSARDPRGFYGYTF
TRBV6-4	NA	TRBJ2-5	many	TGTGCCAGCAGTGTATCGGGAGCCTCAGAGACCCAGTACTTC	CASSVSGASETQYF
TRBV5-5	TRBD2	TRBJ2-1	NA	TGTGCCAGCAGCTTCGGGACTAGCGGGGGGTTAAGGAATGAGCAGTTCTTC	CASSFGTSGGLRNEQFF
TRBV21-1	NA	TRBJ1-5	NA	TGTGCCAGCAGCAGAACCCCCAGGGGCATTCAGCCCCAGCATTTT	CASSRTPRGIQPQHF
TRBV5-1	TRBD2	TRBJ2-5	many	TGCGCCAGCAGCTTGGCGGCGGGGGTCCGGGAGACCCAGTACTTC	CASSLAAGVRETQYF
TRBV7-8	NA	TRBJ2-7	many	TGTGCCAGCAGCGGGATGGGGGCGACAGAATCATACGAGCAGTACTTC	CASSGMGATESYEQYF
TRBV11-2	NA	TRBJ1-6	NA	TGTGCCAGCAGCCGGCGGATGGGGGCAACTAATTCACCCCTCCACTTT	CASSRRMGATNSPLHF
TRBV3-1	NA	TRBJ1-6	NA	TGTGCCAGCAGCCAAGTGCCGGGAAATAATTCACCCCTCCACTTT	CASSQVPGNNSPLHF
TRBV4-1	NA	TRBJ2-7	few	TGCGCCAGCAGCCAAGATCCGAACTTCCCCTACGAGCAGTACTTC	CASSQDPNFPYEQYF
TRBV15	NA	TRBJ1-4	NA	TGTGCCACCTCAACCTCCCCAAAGGCGGCCGAAAAACTGTTTTTT	CATSTSPKAAEKLFF
TRBV7-9	NA	TRBJ1-1	NA	TGTGCCAGCATCGGAGCGGGGAACACTGAAGCTTTCTTT	CASIGAGNTEAFF
TRBV27	NA	TRBJ2-7	few	TGTGCCAGCAGTTTATCCGGGACCGACATCCCCTACGAGCAGTACTTC	CASSLSGTDIPYEQYF
TRBV4-1	NA	TRBJ2-3	few	TGCGCCAGCGCTGCGGCGGACGACAAAGATACGCAGTATTTT	CASAAADDKDTQYF
TRBV29-1	NA	TRBJ2-5	NA	TGCAGCGTTGGGGGCCCGGGCTTCGGAGAGACCCAGTACTTC	CSVGGPGFGETQYF
TRBV28	NA	TRBJ2-7	NA	TGTGCCAGCCAGCTCCGACCAAACTACGAGCAGTACTTC	CASQLRPNYEQYF
TRBV20-1	TRBD2	TRBJ2-1	NA	TGCAGTGCTAGAGATAGCGGGAGGGCCTCTATGAATGAGCAGTTCTTC	CSARDSGRASMNEQFF
TRBV5-1	TRBD2	TRBJ2-1	NA	TGCGCCAGCGGACCCGTCCCGGGACTAGCGGGATATAATGAGCAGTTCTTC	CASGPVPGLAGYNEQFF
TRBV5-6	TRBD1	TRBJ2-7	few	TGTGCCAGCAGCCCTTTGGACAGGGGGCCATCCTACGAGCAGTACTTC	CASSPLDRGPSYEQYF
TRBV14	NA	TRBJ2-7	few	TGTGCCAGCAGCCAAATGGGACCGAGGTACTACGAGCAGTACTTC	CASSQMGPRYYEQYF
TRBV28	TRBD1	TRBJ2-7	few	TGTGCCAGCAGCCTTCCCCAGGGGGCCGAGCAGTACTTC	CASSLPQGAEQYF
TRBV25-1	NA	TRBJ1-2	NA	TGTGCCAGCAGTGAATATGGACGACCTCCAGGGACAGGCTACACCTTC	CASSEYGRPPGTGYTF
TRBV2	NA	TRBJ1-2	NA	TGTGCCAGCAGTGTGGTGGACAGCTTCTATGGCTACACCTTC	CASSVVDSFYGYTF
TRBV20-1	NA	TRBJ2-5	once	TGCAGTGCCCAGGCCCAAGAGGCCCAGTACTTC	CSAQAQEAQYF
TRBV29-1	NA	TRBJ1-5	few	TGCAGCGTCCTAGTGGGTAGCAATCAGCCCCAGCATTTT	CSVLVGSNQPQHF
TRBV7-2	NA	TRBJ2-7	NA	TGTGCCAGCAGCTTAGGGTCCTTACCGTCCTACGAGCAGTACTTC	CASSLGSLPSYEQYF
TRBV12-3/TRBV12-4	TRBD1	TRBJ2-1	NA	TGTGCCAGCAGCCTAGGTCCCGGACAGGGGGCGCATGAGCAGTTCTTC	CASSLGPGQGAHEQFF
TRBV15	NA	TRBJ2-1	few	TGTGCCACCAGCAGAGGGGGGATCTCCTACAATGAGCAGTTCTTC	CATSRGGISYNEQFF
TRBV3-1	NA	TRBJ2-4	many	TGTGCCAGCACTCCAGATATAGGGGGAAACATTCAGTACTTC	CASTPDIGGNIQYF
TRBV28	NA	TRBJ2-7	NA	TGTGCCAGCAGGAGGGACGGTCCCTACGAGCAGTACTTC	CASRRDGPYEQYF
TRBV28	NA	TRBJ1-1	few	TGTGCCAGCAGACCCATGAACACTGAAGCTTTCTTT	CASRPMNTEAFF
TRBV5-1	NA	TRBJ2-7	few	TGCGCCAGCAGCTTGTTGGCGGGGACCTACGAGCAGTACTTC	CASSLLAGTYEQYF
TRBV20-1	TRBD1	TRBJ1-2	NA	TGCAGTGCTAGAGCTGGGGGACAGGGTGGTATCTATGGCTACACCTTC	CSARAGGQGGIYGYTF
TRBV6-2/TRBV6-3	TRBD1	TRBJ1-1	NA	TGTGCCAGCAGCTGGGAGGGGGCTCGCCCTGAAGCTTTCTTT	CASSWEGARPEAFF
TRBV12-3/TRBV12-4	NA	TRBJ2-4	NA	TGTGCCAGCAGTTTCCGGGGCAGGGGCAAAAACATTCAGTACTTC	CASSFRGRGKNIQYF
TRBV6-6	NA	TRBJ1-3	NA	TGTGCCAGCAGTTACTCCCCAAACTCTGGAAACACCATATATTTT	CASSYSPNSGNTIYF
TRBV9	NA	TRBJ1-1	NA	TGTGCCAGCAGCGAAGCAGGGTGGAACACTGAAGCTTTCTTT	CASSEAGWNTEAFF
TRBV5-5	NA	TRBJ2-7	few	TGTGCCAGCAGCTCCGTCGAGCACGAGCAGTACTTC	CASSSVEHEQYF
TRBV3-1	NA	TRBJ1-2	NA	TGTGCCAGCAGCCAAGAGGAAGGCCAGACGTATGGCTACACCTTC	CASSQEEGQTYGYTF
TRBV20-1	NA	TRBJ1-1	few	TGCAGTGCTACGGACCCCACTGAAGCTTTCTTT	CSATDPTEAFF